The 10 T cell receptor beta chains reported below all come from one sample, sequenced in a study of shared clonotypes between healthy human individuals. The repertoire was sequenced with immunoSEQ multiplex PCR; TCRdb's copy has only in-frame clones and lacks some. The sample lists over 700,000 clones, 72% occurring once. Specimen: memory CD4+ T cells sorted from blood. Subset specified: CD45RA-negative fraction. All receptors derive from a woman in her twenties or thirties in good health.

The J gene is TRBJ2-7, the V gene TRBV28; 12 nucleotides line up with TRBD2. CDR3 size: 17 residues. J was trimmed by 6 bases and V by 3 bases; bases with no gene match: 12. Germline V gives CDR1 MDHEN, CDR2 SYDVKM. CDR3: CASSFASGRELEGEQYF. DNA of the CDR3: TGTGCCAGCAGTTTTGCTAGCGGGAGGGAACTTGAGGGCGAGCAGTACTTC.

This clone was observed once. The sample has other DNA sequences that encode this CDR3 too. V is TRBV11-1 and J is TRBJ2-1; 12 bases fit TRBD2. With V trimmed by 5 bases and J by 4 bases, 3 bases remained unmatched. The length of the CDR3 is 15 residues. CDR1 and CDR2 from the germline V gene are SGHAT and FQDESV (reference sequence). The CDR3 region is CASSLLAGGYNEQFF. The DNA of the CDR3 is TGTGCCAGCAGCCTCCTAGCGGGAGGGTACAATGAGCAGTTCTTC.

V gene TRBV5-1 combines with J gene TRBJ1-1; the D is unclear. The V gene lost 2 bases and the J gene lost 1 base, with 6 bases spanning the gap. Germline CDR1 and CDR2: SGHRS and YFSETQ. This CDR3 spans 13 amino acids. The CDR3 reads CASSFEPNTEAFF. As DNA, the CDR3 is TGCGCCAGCAGCTTCGAACCGAACACTGAAGCTTTCTTT.

The sample holds a few counts of this clone. The chain joins TRBV5-5 to TRBJ1-5; no reliable D call. Germline V CDR1 and CDR2: SGHKS, YYEKEE (reference sequence). The V and J ends lost 4 bases and 0 bases respectively, with 14 bases between them. The CDR3 consists of 16 residues. The CDR3 nucleotides are TGTGCCAGCAGCCCGGAGCTACAGTCTAGCAATCAGCCCCAGCATTTT. Protein: CASSPELQSSNQPQHF. Full variable domain (outside the CDR3, taken from reference TRBV5-5 and TRBJ1-5): DAGVTQSPTHLIKTRGQQVTLRCSPISGHKSVSWYQQVLGQGPQFIFQYYEKEERGRGNFPDRFSARQFPNYSSELNVNALLLGDSALYLCASSPELQSSNQPQHFGDGTRLSIL.

The chain has TRBV2 and TRBJ1-1, with 10 bases fitting TRBD1. Germline-derived CDR1 and CDR2 are SNHLY and FYNNEI. The CDR3 totals 15 residues. The V segment lost 5 bases and the J segment 3 bases; nucleotides outside the gene matches: 6. CDR3 region: CASSIGTGADTEAFF. The CDR3 region has the DNA TGTGCCAGCAGTATCGGGACAGGGGCCGACACTGAAGCTTTCTTT.

The chain carries TRBV5-1 and TRBJ1-1; D not resolved. This CDR3 region has 14 residues. Germline CDR1 reads SGHRS; CDR2 reads YFSETQ. Deletions cut 0 bases from V and 1 base from J, with 7 bases between. CDR3 bases: TGCGCCAGCAGCTTGGCGGTGCAGAACACTGAAGCTTTCTTT. The encoded protein is CASSLAVQNTEAFF.

The chain links TRBV9 to TRBJ2-1; 9 positions agree with TRBD2. There are 14 residues in the CDR3. With V trimmed by 6 bases and J by 5 bases, 6 bases remained unmatched. CDR1 is SGDLS and CDR2 is YYNGEE in the germline V gene. CDR3 sequence reads: CASNSLAGNNEQFF. The CDR3 nucleotides are TGTGCCAGCAATTCTCTAGCGGGGAACAATGAGCAGTTCTTC.

This clone has just one count. This chain joins TRBV21-1 and TRBJ2-7; the DNA was not used to check the table's D call, TRBD1. TRBV21-1 counts as a pseudogene. This CDR3 contains 15 residues. The CDR3 bases are TGTGCCAGCAGCAAAGAGGGGACAGGGGTTAGCGAGCAGTACTTC. It codes for CASSKEGTGVSEQYF.

This chain uses TRBV6-1 with TRBJ1-5, with TRBD1 identical over 7 bases. Germline values: CDR1 MNHNS, CDR2 SASEGT. V shed 6 bases, J shed 5 bases, and the junction held 10 bases outside the gene matches. The CDR3 totals 15 residues. DNA for the CDR3: TGTGCCAGCAGGAGGAGACAGGGTGTGGATCAGCCCCAGCATTTT. Amino acids: CASRRRQGVDQPQHF.

This clone has just one count. V gene TRBV5-1 combines with J gene TRBJ2-7; TRBD1 might be the D (5 bases). CDR1 is SGHRS, CDR2 YFSETQ, per germline. V was clipped by 2 bases and J by 7 bases, with 13 bases between them. CDR3 length: 13 amino acids. Here the CDR3 reads CASSFSRVGEQYF. The DNA for the CDR3 is TGCGCCAGCAGCTTCAGCAGGGTGGGTGAGCAGTACTTC.